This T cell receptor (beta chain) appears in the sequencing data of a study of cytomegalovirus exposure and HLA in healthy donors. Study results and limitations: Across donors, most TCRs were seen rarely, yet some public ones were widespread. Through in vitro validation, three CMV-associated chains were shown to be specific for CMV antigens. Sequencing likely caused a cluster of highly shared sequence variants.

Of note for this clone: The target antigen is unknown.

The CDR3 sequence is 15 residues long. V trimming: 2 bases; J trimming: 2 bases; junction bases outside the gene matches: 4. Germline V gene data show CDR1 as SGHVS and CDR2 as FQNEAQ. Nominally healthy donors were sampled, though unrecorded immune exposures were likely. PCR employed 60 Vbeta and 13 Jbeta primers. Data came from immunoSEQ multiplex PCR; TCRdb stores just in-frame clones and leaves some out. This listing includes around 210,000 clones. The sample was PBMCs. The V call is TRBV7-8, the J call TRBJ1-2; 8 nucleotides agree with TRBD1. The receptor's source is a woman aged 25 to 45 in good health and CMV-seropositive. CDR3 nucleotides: TGTGCCAGCAGCTTACAGGGGGCTATCAACTATGGCTACACCTTC. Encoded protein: CASSLQGAINYGYTF.